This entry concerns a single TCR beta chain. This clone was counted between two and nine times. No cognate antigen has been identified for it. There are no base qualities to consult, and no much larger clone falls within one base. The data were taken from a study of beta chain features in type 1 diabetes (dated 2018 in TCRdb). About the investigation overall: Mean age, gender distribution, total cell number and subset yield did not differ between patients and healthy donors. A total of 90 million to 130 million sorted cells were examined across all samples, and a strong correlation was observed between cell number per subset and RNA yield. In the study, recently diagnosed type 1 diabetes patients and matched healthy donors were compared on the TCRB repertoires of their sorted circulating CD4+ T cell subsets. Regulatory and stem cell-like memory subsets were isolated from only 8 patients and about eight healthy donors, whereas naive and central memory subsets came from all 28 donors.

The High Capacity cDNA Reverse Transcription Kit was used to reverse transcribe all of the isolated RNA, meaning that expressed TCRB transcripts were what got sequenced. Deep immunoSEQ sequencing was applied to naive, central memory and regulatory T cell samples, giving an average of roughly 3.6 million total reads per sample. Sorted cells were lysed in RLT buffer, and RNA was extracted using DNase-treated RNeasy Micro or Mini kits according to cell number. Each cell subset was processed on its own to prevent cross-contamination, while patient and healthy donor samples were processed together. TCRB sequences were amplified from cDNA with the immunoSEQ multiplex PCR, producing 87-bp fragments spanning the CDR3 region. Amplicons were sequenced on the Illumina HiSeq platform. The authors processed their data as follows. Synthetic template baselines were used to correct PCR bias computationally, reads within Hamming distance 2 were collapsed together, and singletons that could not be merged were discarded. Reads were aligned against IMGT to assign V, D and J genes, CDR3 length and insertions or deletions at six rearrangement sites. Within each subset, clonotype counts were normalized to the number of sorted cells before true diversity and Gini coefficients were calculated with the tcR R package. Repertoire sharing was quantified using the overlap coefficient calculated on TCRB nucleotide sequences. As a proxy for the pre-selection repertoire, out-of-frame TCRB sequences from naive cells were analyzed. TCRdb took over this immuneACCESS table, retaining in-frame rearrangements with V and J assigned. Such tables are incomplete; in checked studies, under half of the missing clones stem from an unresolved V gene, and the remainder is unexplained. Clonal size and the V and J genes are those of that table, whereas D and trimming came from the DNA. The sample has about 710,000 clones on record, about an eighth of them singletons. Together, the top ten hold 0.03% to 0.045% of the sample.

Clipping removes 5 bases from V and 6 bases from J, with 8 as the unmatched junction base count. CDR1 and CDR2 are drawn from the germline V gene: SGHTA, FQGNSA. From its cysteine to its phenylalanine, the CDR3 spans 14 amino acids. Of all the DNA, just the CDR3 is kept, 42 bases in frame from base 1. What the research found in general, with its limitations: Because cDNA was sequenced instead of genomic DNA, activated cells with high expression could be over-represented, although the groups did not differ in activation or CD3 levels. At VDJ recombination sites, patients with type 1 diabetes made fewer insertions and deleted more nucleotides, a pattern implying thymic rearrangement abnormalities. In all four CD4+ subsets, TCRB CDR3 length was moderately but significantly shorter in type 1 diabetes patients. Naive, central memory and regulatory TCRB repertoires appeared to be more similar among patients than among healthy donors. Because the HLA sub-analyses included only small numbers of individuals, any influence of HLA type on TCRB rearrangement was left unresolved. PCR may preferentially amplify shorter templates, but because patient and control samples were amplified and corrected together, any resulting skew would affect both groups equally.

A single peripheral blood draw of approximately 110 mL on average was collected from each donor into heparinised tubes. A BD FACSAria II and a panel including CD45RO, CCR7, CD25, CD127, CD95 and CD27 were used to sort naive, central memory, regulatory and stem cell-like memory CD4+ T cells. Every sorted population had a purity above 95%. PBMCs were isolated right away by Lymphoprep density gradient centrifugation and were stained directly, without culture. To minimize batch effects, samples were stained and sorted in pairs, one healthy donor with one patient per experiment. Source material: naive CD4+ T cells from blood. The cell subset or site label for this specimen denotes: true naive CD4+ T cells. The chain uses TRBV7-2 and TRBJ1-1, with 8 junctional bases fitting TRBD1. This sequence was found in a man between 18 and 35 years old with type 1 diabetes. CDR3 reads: CASSQGAAWPEAFF. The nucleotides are TGTGCCAGCAGCCAGGGGGCAGCTTGGCCTGAAGCTTTCTTT. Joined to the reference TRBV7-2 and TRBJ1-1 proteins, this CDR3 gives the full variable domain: GAGVSQSPSNKVTEKGKDVELRCDPISGHTALYWYRQSLGQGLEFLIYFQGNSAPDKSGLPSDRFSAERTGGSVSTLTIQRTQQEDSAVYLCASSQGAAWPEAFFGQGTRLTVV.